Here is one TCR beta chain with its context. Its binding antigen is unknown. One end of the junction varies from germline; a read error may be responsible. The data were obtained in a study of tumor and adjacent non-tumor tissue in lung cancer (dated by TCRdb to 2017 to 2018). Notes on the research overall: Patients with adenocarcinoma (about twelve), squamous cell carcinoma (2) and small cell lung cancer (1) were included in the cohort. The study compared bulk TCRbeta repertoires between lung tumor tissue and matched distant non-tumor lung tissue from 15 lung cancer patients. A total of approximately 120,000,000 productive TCRbeta reads were generated by sequencing, corresponding to an average of roughly 4 million reads per sample. The approximately 15 enrolled patients, of whom approximately ten were men and 5 were women, were aged roughly 30 to 76 years and were diagnosed with TNM stage I to III disease. TCRbeta CDR3 sequencing was performed on 25 to 35 paired specimens, with one tumor sample and one normal lung sample collected per patient.

The method was multiplex PCR. Sequenced on an Illumina HiSeq 2500. TCRbeta libraries were constructed through three rounds of nested PCR with primers (Table S4) according to protocols modified from ARM-PCR. Before sequencing, PCR products in the 200-500 bp range were cut out of the gel and cleaned up using the QIAquick gel extraction kit. On the authors' methods: Trimmomatic was used to clean the reads, FLASH was used to merge the reads into complete CDR3 sequences, and MiTCR was used to assign the reads to V(D)J germline segments. Clonal diversity was computed as the inverse Simpson's index with VDJtools. Productive reads were defined as in-frame sequences without a premature stop codon. TCRdb reran the public reads through fastp at Q25 and MiXCR, keeping productive beta chains. Each entry is one CDR3 protein sequence, shown with its most common DNA and genes. These V and J calls rely on TCRdb rather than the paper's analysis. The sample table contains 120,000 to 150,000 distinct CDR3 sequences; only one count was recorded for around 60% of them. The ten biggest clones cover 18% of the sample.

The research as a whole found: The top 100 clones made up a significantly larger cumulative share of the repertoire in normal lung than in tumor tissue. Peripheral blood was not sequenced, so blood TCRbeta repertoires in these lung cancer patients were not examined. Tumor tissue showed significantly higher TCR diversity (inverse Simpson) than normal lung tissue, at 431.37 vs 166.20 (P = 0.0075, Mann-Whitney U test). Neither the sequencing platform nor unique molecular identifiers are named or mentioned anywhere in the methods. TCR diversity was significantly higher in younger patients, and greater tumor TCR diversity was associated with shorter overall survival and shorter disease-free survival. The cohort had only 15 or so patients, and the authors noted that larger samples and more detailed clinical data are needed.

Including cysteine and phenylalanine, the CDR3 has 14 amino acids. Only CDR3 DNA remains: 42 bases, in frame from the first base. The CDR1 and CDR2 encoded by the germline V gene are MGHRA and YSYEKL. Bulk unsorted tissue served as the source for RNA extraction, and RNA quality was assessed using a NanoDrop ND-1000 and an Agilent 2100. All donors had newly diagnosed lung cancer, had not received prior chemotherapy, and were admitted for thoracic surgery in China between August and November 2014. Patients with previous radiotherapy or chemotherapy, or with another concurrent cancer, were excluded from the study. Pieces of surgical tissue measuring roughly 1-2 cm3 were kept in RNAlater solution and stored at -80 degrees C until use.

The sample consisted of lung tumor tissue. The V and J genes are TRBV4-1 and TRBJ2-7, and the D gene may be TRBD1, 5 bases matching. The sequence was obtained from a man aged 60 to 69 with small cell lung cancer. The bases read TGCGCCAACAGGCTGGTGGAGAGCTCCTACGAGCAGTACTTT. Its amino acids are CANRLVESSYEQYF.